This T cell receptor (beta chain) emerged from a study of blood T cell repertoires in COVID-19. About the study: COVID-19 samples collected from the United States, Italy and Spain covered acute and convalescent phases. PBMCs, B-cell-depleted T cells, or T cells were the source of the cDNA or gDNA that made up the material.

At least ten counts were recorded for this clone. Germline assignment: CDR1 SQVTM and CDR2 ANQGSEA. The J segment lost 3 bases and the V segment lost 7 bases, leaving 8 bases of the junction unmatched. CDR3 length equals 15 residues. Per the study methods: Estimated nucleated cell counts came from reference gene primer amplification. Clones were read by immunoSEQ multiplex PCR, and TCRdb kept only the in-frame ones, dropping some. V and J calls and clone size are given by that table; D and trimming were obtained from the DNA. The sample yields 65,000 to 90,000 clones, approximately 80% seen once. The chain employs TRBV29-1 and TRBJ2-1; TRBD2 aligns across 11 bases. The origin of this receptor is a woman aged 55 to 70 with acute or convalescent COVID-19. What was sequenced was peripheral blood. CDR3 sequence reads: CSAAVLAGGYNEQFF. In DNA form, the CDR3 reads TGCAGCGCCGCAGTCCTAGCGGGGGGCTACAATGAGCAGTTCTTC.